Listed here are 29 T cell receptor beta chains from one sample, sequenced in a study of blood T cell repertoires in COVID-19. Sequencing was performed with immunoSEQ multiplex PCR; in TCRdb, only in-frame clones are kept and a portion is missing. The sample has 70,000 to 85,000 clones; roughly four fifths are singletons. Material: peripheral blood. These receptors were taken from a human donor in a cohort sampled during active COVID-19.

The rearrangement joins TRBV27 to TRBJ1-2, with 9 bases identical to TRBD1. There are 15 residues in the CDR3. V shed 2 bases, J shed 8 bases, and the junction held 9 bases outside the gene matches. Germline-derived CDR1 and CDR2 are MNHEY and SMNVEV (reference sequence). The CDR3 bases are TGTGCCAGCAGTTTACAATTACAGGGGGCGGACGGCTACACCTTC. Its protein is CASSLQLQGADGYTF.

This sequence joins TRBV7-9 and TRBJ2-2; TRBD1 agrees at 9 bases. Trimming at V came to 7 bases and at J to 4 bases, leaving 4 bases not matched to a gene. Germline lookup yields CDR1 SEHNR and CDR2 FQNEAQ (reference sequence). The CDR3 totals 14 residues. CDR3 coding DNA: TGTGCCAGCATCGTGACAGGGGGCACCGGGGAGCTGTTTTTT. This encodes CASIVTGGTGELFF.

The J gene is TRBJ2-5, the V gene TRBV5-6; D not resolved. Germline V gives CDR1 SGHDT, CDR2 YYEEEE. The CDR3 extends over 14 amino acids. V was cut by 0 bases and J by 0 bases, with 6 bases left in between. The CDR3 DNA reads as TGTGCCAGCAGCTTGGCTAGATACCAAGAGACCCAGTACTTC. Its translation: CASSLARYQETQYF.

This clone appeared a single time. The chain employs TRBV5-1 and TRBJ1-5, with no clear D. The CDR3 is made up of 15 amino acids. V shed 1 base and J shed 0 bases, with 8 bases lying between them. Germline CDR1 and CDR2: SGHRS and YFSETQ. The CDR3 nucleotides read TGCGCCAGCAGCTTGCGCGGAGATAGCAATCAGCCCCAGCATTTT. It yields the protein CASSLRGDSNQPQHF. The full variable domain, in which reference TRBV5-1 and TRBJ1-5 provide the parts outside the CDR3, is KAGVTQTPRYLIKTRGQQVTLSCSPISGHRSVSWYQQTPGQGLQFLFEYFSETQRNKGNFPGRFSGRQFSNSRSEMNVSTLELGDSALYLCASSLRGDSNQPQHFGDGTRLSIL.

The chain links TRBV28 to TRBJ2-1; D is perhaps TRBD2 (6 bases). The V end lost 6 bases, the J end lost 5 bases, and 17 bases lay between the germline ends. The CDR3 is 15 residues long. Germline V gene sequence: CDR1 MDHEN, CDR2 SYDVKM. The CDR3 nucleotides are TGTGCCAGCAGGCGGACTACTTCACGACACAATGAGCAGTTCTTC. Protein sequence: CASRRTTSRHNEQFF.

Here the CDR3 DNA reads TGTGCCAGCAGCGTAGAAGGACAGGGGTCGCTATTAGGTTATGGCTACACCTTC. This sequence encodes CASSVEGQGSLLGYGYTF. The rearrangement links TRBV9 to TRBJ1-2, with 9 nucleotides matching TRBD1. In germline, CDR1 is SGDLS, CDR2 YYNGEE. V lost 0 bases, J lost 5 bases, and 14 bases stayed unmatched. CDR3 length: 18 amino acids. Looking up the rest from reference TRBV9 and TRBJ1-2 gives the full variable domain: DSGVTQTPKHLITATGQRVTLRCSPRSGDLSVYWYQQSLDQGLQFLIQYYNGEERAKGNILERFSAQQFPDLHSELNLSSLELGDSALYFCASSVEGQGSLLGYGYTFGSGTRLTVV.

The CDR3 spells CASSWDRANYGYTF. The CDR3 DNA follows: TGCGCCAGCAGCTGGGACAGGGCTAACTATGGCTACACCTTC. The chain has TRBV5-1 and TRBJ1-2; 9 nucleotides line up with TRBD1. CDR1 and CDR2 (germline): SGHRS, YFSETQ. The CDR3 extends over 14 amino acids. The V segment lost 3 bases and the J segment 0 bases; nucleotides outside the gene matches: 0.

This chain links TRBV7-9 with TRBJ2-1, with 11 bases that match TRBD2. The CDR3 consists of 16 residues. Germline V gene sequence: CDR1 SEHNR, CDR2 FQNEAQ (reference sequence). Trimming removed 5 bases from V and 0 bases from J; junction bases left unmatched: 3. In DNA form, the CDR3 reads TGTGCCAGCAGCCGTAGCGGGGGGGCCTCCTACAATGAGCAGTTCTTC. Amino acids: CASSRSGGASYNEQFF.

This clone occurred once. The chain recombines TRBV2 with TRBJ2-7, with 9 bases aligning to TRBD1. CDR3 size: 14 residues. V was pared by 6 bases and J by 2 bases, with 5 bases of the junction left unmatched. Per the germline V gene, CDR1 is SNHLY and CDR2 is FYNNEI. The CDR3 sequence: CASRAGQGPYEQYF. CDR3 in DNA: TGTGCCAGCAGGGCGGGACAGGGCCCCTACGAGCAGTACTTC.

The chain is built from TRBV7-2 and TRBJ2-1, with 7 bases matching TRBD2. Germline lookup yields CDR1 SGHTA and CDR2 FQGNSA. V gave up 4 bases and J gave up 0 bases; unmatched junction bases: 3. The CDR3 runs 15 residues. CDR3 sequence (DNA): TGTGCCAGCAGCTGGGCGGGGGACTCCTACAATGAGCAGTTCTTC. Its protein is CASSWAGDSYNEQFF.

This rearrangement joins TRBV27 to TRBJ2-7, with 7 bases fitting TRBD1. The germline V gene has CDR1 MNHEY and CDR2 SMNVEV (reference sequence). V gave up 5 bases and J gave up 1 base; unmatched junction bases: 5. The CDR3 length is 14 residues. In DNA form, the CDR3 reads TGTGCCAGCAGTCAGGACAGGAAATCCTACGAGCAGTACTTC. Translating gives CASSQDRKSYEQYF.

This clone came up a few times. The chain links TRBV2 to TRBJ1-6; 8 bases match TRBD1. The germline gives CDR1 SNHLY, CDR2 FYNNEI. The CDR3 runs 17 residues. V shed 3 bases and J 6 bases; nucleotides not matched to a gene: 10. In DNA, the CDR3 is TGTGCCAGCAGTGATGGGCGTCAGGGGGCGGTTAATTCACCCCTCCACTTT. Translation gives CASSDGRQGAVNSPLHF.

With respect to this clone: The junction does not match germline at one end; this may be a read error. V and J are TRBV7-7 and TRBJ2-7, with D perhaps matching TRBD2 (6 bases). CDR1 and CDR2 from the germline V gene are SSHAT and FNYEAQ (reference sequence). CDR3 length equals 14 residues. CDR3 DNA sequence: TGTGCTAGCAGTACCGCGGGGAACCCCTACGAGCAGTACTTC. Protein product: CASSTAGNPYEQYF.

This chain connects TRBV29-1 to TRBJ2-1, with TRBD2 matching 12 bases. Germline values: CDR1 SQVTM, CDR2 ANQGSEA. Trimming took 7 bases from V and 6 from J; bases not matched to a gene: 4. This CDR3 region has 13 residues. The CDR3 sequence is CSAGLAGFNEQFF. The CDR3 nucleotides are TGCAGCGCGGGACTAGCGGGCTTCAATGAGCAGTTCTTC.

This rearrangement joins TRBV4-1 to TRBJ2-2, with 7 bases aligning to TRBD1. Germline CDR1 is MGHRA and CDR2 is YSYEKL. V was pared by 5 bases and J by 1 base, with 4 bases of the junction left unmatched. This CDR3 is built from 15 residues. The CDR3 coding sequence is TGCGCCAGCAGCGATGACAGGGTGAACACCGGGGAGCTGTTTTTT. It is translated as CASSDDRVNTGELFF.

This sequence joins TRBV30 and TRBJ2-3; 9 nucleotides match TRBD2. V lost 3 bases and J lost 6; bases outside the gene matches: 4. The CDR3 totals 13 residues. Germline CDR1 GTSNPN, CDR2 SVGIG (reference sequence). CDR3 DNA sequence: TGTGCCTGGAGCGGGACTAGCTTGGATACGCAGTATTTT. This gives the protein CAWSGTSLDTQYF.

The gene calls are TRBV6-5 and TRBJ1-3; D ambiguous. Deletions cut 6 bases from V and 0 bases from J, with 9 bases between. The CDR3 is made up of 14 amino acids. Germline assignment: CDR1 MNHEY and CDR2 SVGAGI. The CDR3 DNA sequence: TGTGCCAGCAGACCCGCGCTCTCTGGAAACACCATATATTTT. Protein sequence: CASRPALSGNTIYF.

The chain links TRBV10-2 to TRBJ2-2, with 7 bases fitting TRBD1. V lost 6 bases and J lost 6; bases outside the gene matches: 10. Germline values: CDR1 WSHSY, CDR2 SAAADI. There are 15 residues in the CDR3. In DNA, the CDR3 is TGCGCCAGCAGGAGGGGGACAGACCCTTCCGGGGAGCTGTTTTTT. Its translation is CASRRGTDPSGELFF.

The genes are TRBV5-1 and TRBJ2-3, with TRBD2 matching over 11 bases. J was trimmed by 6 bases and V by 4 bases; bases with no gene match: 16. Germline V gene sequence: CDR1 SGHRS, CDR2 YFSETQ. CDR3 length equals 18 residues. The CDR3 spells CASSPPRGVSGGGDTQYF. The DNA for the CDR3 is TGCGCCAGCAGCCCACCCCGTGGGGTTAGCGGGGGGGGTGATACGCAGTATTTT. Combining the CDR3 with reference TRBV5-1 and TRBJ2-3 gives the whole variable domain KAGVTQTPRYLIKTRGQQVTLSCSPISGHRSVSWYQQTPGQGLQFLFEYFSETQRNKGNFPGRFSGRQFSNSRSEMNVSTLELGDSALYLCASSPPRGVSGGGDTQYFGPGTRLTVL.

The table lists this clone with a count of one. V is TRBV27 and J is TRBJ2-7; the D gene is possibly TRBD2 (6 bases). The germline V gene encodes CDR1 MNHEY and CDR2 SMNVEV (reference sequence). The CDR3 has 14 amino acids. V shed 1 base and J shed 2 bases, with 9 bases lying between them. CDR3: CASSLWRGTYEQYF. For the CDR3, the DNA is TGTGCCAGCAGTTTATGGAGGGGCACCTACGAGCAGTACTTC.

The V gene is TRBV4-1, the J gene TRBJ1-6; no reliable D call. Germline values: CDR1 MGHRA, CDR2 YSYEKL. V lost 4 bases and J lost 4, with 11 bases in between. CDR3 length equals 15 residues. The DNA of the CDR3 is TGCGCCAGCAGCCCCTTAGAATCTTATAATTCACCCCTCCACTTT. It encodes CASSPLESYNSPLHF.

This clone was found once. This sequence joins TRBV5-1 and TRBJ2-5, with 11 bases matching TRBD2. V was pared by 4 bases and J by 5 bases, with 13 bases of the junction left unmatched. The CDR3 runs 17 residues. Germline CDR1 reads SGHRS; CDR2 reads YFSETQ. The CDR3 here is CASSVAPSGGIGETQYF. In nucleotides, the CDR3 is TGCGCCAGCAGCGTAGCCCCTAGCGGGGGGATAGGGGAGACCCAGTACTTC.

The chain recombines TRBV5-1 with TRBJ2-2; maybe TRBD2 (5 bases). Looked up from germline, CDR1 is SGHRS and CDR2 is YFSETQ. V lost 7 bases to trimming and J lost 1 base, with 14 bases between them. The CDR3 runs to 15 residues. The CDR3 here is CASGERSRNTGELFF. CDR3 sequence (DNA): TGCGCCAGCGGGGAGAGATCTCGGAACACCGGGGAGCTGTTTTTT.

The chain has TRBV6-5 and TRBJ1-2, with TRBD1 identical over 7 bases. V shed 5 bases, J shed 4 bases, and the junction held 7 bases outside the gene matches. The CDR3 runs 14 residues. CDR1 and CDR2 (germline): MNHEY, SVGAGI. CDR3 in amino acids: CASSSYRGSYGYTF. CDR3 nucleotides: TGTGCCAGCAGTAGTTACAGGGGTTCCTATGGCTACACCTTC.

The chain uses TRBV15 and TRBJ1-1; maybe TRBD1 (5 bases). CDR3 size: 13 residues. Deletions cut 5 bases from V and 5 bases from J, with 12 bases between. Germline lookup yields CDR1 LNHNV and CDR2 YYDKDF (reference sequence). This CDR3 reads CATSRARGTEAFF. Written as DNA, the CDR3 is TGTGCCACCAGCCGCGCCCGGGGGACTGAAGCTTTCTTT.

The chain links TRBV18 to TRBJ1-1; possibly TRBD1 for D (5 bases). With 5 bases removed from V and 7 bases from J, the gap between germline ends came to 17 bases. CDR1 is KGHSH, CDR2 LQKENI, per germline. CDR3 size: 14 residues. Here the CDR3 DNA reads TGTGCCAGCTCATCGACAGCTGCCCGAGATGAAGCTTTCTTT. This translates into CASSSTAARDEAFF.

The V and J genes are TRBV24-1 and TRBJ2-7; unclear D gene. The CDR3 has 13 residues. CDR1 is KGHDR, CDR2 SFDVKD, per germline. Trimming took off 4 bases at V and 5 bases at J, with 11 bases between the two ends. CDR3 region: CATSDPSQDEQYF. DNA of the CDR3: TGTGCCACCAGTGACCCATCGCAGGACGAGCAGTACTTC.

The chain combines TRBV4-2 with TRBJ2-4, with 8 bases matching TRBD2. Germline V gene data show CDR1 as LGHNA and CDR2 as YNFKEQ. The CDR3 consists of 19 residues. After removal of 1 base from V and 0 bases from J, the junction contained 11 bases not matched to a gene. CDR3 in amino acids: CASSQGIGRLALAKNIQYF. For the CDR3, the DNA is TGTGCCAGCAGCCAAGGCATCGGACGACTAGCGTTAGCCAAAAACATTCAGTACTTC.

Here the CDR3 reads CASSLARGGAHGYTF. The CDR3 nucleotides read TGTGCCAGCAGCTTAGCCCGAGGGGGGGCACATGGCTACACCTTC. The chain couples TRBV11-2 to TRBJ1-2; D is possibly TRBD1 (6 bases). The CDR3 length is 15 residues. CDR1 is SGHAT and CDR2 is FQNNGV in the germline V gene. Trimming left V 1 base short and J 6 bases short, with 15 bases between.